This T cell receptor (beta chain) was identified in a study of blood T cells in healthy people across ages. Worth noting for this clonotype: Its antigen is as yet unknown.

Using a J-beta primer mix together with a sample-barcoded 5' primer, a second PCR was run for about 7 to 12 cycles. One entry per CDR3 protein, called by TCRdb with MiXCR from the 5' RACE reads. The table shows 750,000 to 950,000 distinct CDR3 sequences, with roughly 25% occurring only once. Per the germline V gene, CDR1 is MRHNA and CDR2 is SNTAGT. Trimming at V came to 2 bases and at J to 7 bases, leaving 8 bases not matched to a gene. The CDR3 extends over 15 amino acids. General study results and limits: TCR beta diversity was tightly associated with the proportion of naive T cells.

The same data also contributed to another study, on T cells of mothers and their children. From that report: At approximately 1.4 ug per 15 ul, all of the extracted RNA went into cDNA synthesis.

The TCR comes from a boy younger than 18 in good health. This chain links TRBV6-4 with TRBJ1-1, with 9 positions matching TRBD1. The material sequenced was blood. The CDR3 is CASSDDHRGRGEAFF. The CDR3 region has the DNA TGTGCCAGCAGTGACGATCACAGGGGGCGAGGTGAAGCTTTCTTT.